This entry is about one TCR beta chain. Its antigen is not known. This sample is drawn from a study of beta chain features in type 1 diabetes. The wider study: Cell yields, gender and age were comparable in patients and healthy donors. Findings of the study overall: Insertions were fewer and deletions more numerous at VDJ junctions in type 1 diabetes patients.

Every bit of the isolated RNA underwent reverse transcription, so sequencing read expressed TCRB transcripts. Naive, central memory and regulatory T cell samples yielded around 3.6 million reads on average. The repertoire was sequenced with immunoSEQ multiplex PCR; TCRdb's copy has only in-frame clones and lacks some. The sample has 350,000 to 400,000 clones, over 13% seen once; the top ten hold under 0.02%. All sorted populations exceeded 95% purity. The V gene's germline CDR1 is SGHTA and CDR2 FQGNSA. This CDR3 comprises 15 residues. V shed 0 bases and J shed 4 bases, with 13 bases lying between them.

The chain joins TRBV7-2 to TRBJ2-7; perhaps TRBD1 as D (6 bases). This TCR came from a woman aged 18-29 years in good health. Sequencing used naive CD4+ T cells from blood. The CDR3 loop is CASSLARSRGYEQYF. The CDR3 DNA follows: TGTGCCAGCAGCTTAGCGCGCAGCAGGGGATACGAGCAGTACTTC.